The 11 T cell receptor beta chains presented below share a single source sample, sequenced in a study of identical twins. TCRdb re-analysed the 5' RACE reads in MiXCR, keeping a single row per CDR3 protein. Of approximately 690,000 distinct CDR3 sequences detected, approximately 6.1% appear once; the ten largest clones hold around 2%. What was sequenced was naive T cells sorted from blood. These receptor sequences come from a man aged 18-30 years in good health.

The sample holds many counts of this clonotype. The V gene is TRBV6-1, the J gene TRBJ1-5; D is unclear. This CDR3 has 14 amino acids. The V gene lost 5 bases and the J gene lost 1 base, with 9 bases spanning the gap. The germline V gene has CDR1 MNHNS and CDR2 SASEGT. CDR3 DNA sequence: TGTGCCAGCAGTAAACCTGGAAGCAATCAGCCCCAGCATTTT. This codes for CASSKPGSNQPQHF.

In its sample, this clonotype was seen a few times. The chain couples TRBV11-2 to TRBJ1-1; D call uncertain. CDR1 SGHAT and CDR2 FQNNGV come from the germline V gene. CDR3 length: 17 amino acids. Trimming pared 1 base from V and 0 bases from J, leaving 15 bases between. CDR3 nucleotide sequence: TGTGCCAGCAGCTTAGTCTCCGGGCCCCGGGTGAACACTGAAGCTTTCTTT. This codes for CASSLVSGPRVNTEAFF.

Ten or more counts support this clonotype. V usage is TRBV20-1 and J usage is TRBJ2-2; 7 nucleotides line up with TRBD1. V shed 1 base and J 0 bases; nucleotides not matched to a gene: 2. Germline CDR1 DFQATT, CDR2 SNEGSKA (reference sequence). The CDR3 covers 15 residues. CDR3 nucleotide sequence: TGCAGTGCTAGAGCAGGGGGACCGAACACCGGGGAGCTGTTTTTT. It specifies CSARAGGPNTGELFF.

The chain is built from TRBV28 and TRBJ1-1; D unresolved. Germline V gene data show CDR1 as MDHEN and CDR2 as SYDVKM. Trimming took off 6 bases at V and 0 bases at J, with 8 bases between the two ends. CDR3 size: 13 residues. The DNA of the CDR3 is TGTGCCAGCAGAAAGTCTATGAACACTGAAGCTTTCTTT. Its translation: CASRKSMNTEAFF.

The CDR3 loop reads CASSPGQGSQPQHF. CDR3 sequence (DNA): TGCGCCAGCAGCCCGGGACAGGGAAGTCAGCCCCAGCATTTT. The chain links TRBV5-1 to TRBJ1-5, with 9 positions matching TRBD1. The CDR3 spans 14 residues. Trimming at V came to 4 bases and at J to 6 bases, leaving 5 bases not matched to a gene. The germline gives CDR1 SGHRS, CDR2 YFSETQ.

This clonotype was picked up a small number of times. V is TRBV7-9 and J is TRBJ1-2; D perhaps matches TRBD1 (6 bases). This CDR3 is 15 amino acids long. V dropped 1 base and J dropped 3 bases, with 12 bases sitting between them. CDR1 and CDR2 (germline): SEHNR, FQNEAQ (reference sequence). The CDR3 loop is CASSLGPGAHYGYTF. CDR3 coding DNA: TGTGCCAGCAGCTTAGGTCCAGGGGCGCACTATGGCTACACCTTC.

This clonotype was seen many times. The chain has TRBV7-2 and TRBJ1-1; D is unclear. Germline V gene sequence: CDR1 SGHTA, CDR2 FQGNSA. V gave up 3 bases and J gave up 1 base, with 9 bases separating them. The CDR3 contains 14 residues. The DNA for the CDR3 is TGTGCCAGCAGCTTGACAAGGAAGAACACTGAAGCTTTCTTT. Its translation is CASSLTRKNTEAFF. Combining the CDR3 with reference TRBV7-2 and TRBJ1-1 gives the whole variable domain GAGVSQSPSNKVTEKGKDVELRCDPISGHTALYWYRQSLGQGLEFLIYFQGNSAPDKSGLPSDRFSAERTGGSVSTLTIQRTQQEDSAVYLCASSLTRKNTEAFFGQGTRLTVV.

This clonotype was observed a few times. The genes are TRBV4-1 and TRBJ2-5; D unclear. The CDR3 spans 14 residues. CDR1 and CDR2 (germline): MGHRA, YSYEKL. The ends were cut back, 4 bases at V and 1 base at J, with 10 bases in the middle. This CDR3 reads CASSPRDFQETQYF. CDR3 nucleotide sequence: TGCGCCAGCAGCCCCCGAGATTTCCAAGAGACCCAGTACTTC.

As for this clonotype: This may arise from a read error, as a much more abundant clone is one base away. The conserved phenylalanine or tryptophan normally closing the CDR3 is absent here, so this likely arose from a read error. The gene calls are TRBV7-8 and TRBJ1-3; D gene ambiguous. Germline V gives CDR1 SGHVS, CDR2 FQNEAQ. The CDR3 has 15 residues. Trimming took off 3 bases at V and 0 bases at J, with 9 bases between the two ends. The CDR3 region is CASSLGSSSGNTIYY. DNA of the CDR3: TGTGCCAGCAGCTTGGGGTCCTCCTCTGGAAACACCATATATTAT.

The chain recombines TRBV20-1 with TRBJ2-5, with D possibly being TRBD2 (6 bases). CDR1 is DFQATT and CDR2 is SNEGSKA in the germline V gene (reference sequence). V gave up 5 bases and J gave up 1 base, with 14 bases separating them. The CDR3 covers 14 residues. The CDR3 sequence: CSARDRDFQETQYF. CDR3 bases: TGCAGTGCTCGGGACCGGGACTTCCAAGAGACCCAGTACTTC.

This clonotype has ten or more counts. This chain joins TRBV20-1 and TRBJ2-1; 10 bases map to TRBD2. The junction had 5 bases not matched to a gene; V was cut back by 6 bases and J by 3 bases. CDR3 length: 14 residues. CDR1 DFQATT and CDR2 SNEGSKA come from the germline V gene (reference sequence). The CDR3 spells CSAHGTSDYNEQFF. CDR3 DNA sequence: TGCAGTGCCCACGGGACTAGCGACTACAATGAGCAGTTCTTC.